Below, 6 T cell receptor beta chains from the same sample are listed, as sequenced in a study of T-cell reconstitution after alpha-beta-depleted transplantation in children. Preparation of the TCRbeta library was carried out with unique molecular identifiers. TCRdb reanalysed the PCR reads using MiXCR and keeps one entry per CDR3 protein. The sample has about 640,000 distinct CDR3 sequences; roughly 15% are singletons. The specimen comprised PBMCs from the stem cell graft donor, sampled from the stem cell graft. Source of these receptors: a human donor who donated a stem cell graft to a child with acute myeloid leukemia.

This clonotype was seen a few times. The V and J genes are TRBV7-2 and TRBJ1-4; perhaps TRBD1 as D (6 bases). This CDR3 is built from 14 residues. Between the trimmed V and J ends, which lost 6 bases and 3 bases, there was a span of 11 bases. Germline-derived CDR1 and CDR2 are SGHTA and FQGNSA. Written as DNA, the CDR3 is TGTGCCAGCAGGACACAGGGAGCTAATGAAAAACTGTTTTTT. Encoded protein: CASRTQGANEKLFF. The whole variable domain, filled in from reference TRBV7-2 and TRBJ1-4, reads GAGVSQSPSNKVTEKGKDVELRCDPISGHTALYWYRQSLGQGLEFLIYFQGNSAPDKSGLPSDRFSAERTGGSVSTLTIQRTQQEDSAVYLCASRTQGANEKLFFGSGTQLSVL.

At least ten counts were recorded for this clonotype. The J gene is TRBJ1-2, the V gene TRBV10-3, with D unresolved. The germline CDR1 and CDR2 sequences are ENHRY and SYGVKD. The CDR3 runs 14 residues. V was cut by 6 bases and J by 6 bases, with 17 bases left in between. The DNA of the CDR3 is TGTGCCATCAGCCAATCCCCAGGCCGGGATGGCTACACCTTC. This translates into CAISQSPGRDGYTF.

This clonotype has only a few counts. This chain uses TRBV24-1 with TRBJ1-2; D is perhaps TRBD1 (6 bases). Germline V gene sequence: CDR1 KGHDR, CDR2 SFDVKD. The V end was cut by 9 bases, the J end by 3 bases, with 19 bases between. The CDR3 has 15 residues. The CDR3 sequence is CATSPGHTLDYGYTF. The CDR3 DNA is TGTGCCACCTCCCCGGGACACACTCTAGACTATGGCTACACCTTC.

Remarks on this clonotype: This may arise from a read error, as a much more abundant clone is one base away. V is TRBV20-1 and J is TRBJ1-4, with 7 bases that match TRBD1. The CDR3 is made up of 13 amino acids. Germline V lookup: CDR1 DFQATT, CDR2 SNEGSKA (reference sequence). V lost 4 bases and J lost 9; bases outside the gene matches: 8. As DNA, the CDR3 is TGCAGTGCTACGGACAGGAGAGATAAAAAACTGTTTTTT. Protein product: CSATDRRDKKLFF.

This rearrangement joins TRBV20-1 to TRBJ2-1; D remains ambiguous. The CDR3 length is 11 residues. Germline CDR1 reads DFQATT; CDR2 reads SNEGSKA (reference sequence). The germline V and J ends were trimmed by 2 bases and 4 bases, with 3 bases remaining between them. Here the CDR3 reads CSARRYNEQFF. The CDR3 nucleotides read TGCAGTGCTAGACGTTACAATGAGCAGTTCTTC.

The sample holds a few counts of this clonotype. CDR3 in amino acids: CASMAGVNSYNEQFF. CDR3 sequence (DNA): TGCGCCAGCATGGCGGGGGTTAACTCCTACAATGAGCAGTTCTTC. The V and J genes are TRBV10-2 and TRBJ2-1; 7 bases agree with TRBD2. In germline, CDR1 is WSHSY, CDR2 SAAADI. The CDR3 sequence is 15 residues long. After removal of 7 bases from V and 0 bases from J, the junction contained 6 bases not matched to a gene.